Listed below are T cell receptor beta chains from one sample, sequenced in a study of blood T cell repertoires in COVID-19. The data were produced by immunoSEQ multiplex PCR, yet TCRdb's version contains in-frame clones alone and is incomplete. The sample consists of about 100,000 clones, around four fifths of them appearing once. Sequencing was carried out using peripheral blood. Receptors originate from a man between 65 and 85 years old with acute or convalescent COVID-19. Both conserved end residues are part of each CDR3. The D gene is left open where the match is weak. Not every row has a clone size; where given, it reads once, few, many or a size class.

V	size	D	J	CDR3	DNA
TRBV7-3	-	TRBD1	TRBJ1-1	CASSPQGDTEAFF	TGTGCCAGCAGCCCCCAGGGGGACACTGAAGCTTTCTTT
TRBV19	-	TRBD1	TRBJ1-6	CASTQTGSSYNSPLHF	TGTGCCAGTACCCAGACAGGGAGCTCCTATAATTCACCCCTCCACTTT
TRBV10-2	-	TRBD2	TRBJ2-1	CASRLTSGGADEQFF	TGCGCCAGCAGGCTCACTAGCGGGGGGGCCGATGAGCAGTTCTTC
TRBV5-1	-	TRBD1	TRBJ1-6	CASSFDRASNSPLHF	TGCGCCAGCAGCTTTGACAGGGCTTCTAATTCACCCCTCCACTTT
TRBV7-9	-	TRBD1	TRBJ1-1	CASSPDRGRAFF	TGTGCCAGCAGCCCCGACAGGGGGCGAGCTTTCTTT
TRBV10-2	-	TRBD1	TRBJ1-2	CASSWTGGGYTF	TGCGCCAGCAGTTGGACAGGGGGAGGCTACACCTTC
TRBV19	-	-	TRBJ1-2	CASSRRTEANYGYTF	TGTGCCAGTAGTCGGAGGACAGAAGCTAACTATGGCTACACCTTC
TRBV7-2	-	-	TRBJ1-2	CASSLGLAYGYTF	TGTGCCAGCAGCTTAGGCCTAGCCTATGGCTACACCTTC
TRBV4-3	few	TRBD1	TRBJ2-3	CASSPGTGSTDTQYF	TGCGCCAGCAGCCCTGGGACAGGTAGCACAGATACGCAGTATTTT
TRBV5-1	-	TRBD1	TRBJ2-2	CASSYRKGADTGELFF	TGCGCCAGCAGCTACCGCAAGGGGGCCGATACCGGGGAGCTGTTTTTT
TRBV11-3	-	TRBD2	TRBJ2-3	CASSTGLAGTDTQYF	TGTGCCAGCAGCACCGGACTAGCGGGTACAGATACGCAGTATTTT
TRBV6-5	-	TRBD1	TRBJ2-7	CASSGTGGYEQYF	TGTGCCAGCAGCGGGACAGGGGGGTACGAGCAGTACTTC